Here is one TCR beta chain with its context. The sample comes from a study of blood T cell repertoires in COVID-19. About the study: The United States, Italy and Spain provided the acute and convalescent COVID-19 samples.

As originally analysed: Researchers report that nucleated cell counts were estimated from reference gene primer amplification. Measured with immunoSEQ multiplex PCR; TCRdb has only the in-frame clones, and not every one. V and J calls and clone size follow that table, whereas D and trimming were derived from the DNA. Of 120,000 to 150,000 clones listed, around 87% are singletons. Trimming at V came to 4 bases and at J to 7 bases, leaving 12 bases not matched to a gene. Germline V gives CDR1 SGHVS, CDR2 FQNEAQ. The CDR3 totals 16 residues. The receptor's source is a man aged 80 or over with acute or convalescent COVID-19. Sequencing input: peripheral blood. The chain recombines TRBV7-8 with TRBJ2-1; 8 nucleotides align to TRBD2. The CDR3 loop reads CASSWETSGGVNEQFF. The CDR3 DNA reads TGTGCCAGCAGCTGGGAAACTAGCGGAGGGGTGAATGAGCAGTTCTTC.